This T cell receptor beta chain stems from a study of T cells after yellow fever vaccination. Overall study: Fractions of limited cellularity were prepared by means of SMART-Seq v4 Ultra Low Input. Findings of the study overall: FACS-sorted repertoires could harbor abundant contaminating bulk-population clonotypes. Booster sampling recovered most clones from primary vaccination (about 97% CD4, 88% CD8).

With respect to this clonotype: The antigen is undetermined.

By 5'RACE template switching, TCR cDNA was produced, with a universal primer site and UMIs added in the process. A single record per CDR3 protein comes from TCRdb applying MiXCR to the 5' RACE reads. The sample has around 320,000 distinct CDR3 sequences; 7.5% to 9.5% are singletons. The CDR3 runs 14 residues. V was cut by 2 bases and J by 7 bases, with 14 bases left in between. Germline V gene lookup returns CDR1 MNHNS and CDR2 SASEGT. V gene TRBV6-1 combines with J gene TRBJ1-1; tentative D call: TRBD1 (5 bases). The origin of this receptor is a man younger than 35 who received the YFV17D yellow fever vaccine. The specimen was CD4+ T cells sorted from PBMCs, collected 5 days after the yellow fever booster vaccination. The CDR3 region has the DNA TGTGCCAGCAGTGAACGAAATAGGGGCTTTGAAGCTTTCTTT. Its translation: CASSERNRGFEAFF.